These 14 T cell receptor beta chains share one sample of origin, sequenced in a study of vaccination and CD4 T cells after COVID-19. The study sequenced cultured CD4+ T cell DNA using the Oncomine TCR Beta short-read assay. TCRdb redid the calling of the PCR reads with MiXCR, one entry per CDR3 protein. The table includes 9,000 to 15,000 distinct CDR3 sequences, 25% to 35% detected once. The treatment was: approximately nine-day PBMC culture with coronavirus spike peptide pools or control peptides (ViraFEST assay). No antigen has been identified for these receptors. Here the sequenced sample was CD4+ T cells from blood, cultured in vitro, taken before SARS-CoV-2 vaccination. Receptors were obtained from a human donor who received a COVID-19 vaccine.

CDR3 in amino acids: CASSPLAGAGYNEQFF. Written as DNA, the CDR3 is TGCGCCAGCAGCCCCCTAGCGGGGGCGGGCTACAATGAGCAGTTCTTC. The rearrangement joins TRBV5-1 to TRBJ2-1; TRBD2 matches at 10 bases. Germline values: CDR1 SGHRS, CDR2 YFSETQ. Trimming removed 4 bases from V and 3 bases from J; junction bases left unmatched: 7. The CDR3 spans 16 residues.

This clonotype was found once. The rearrangement uses TRBV5-1 and TRBJ2-3; tentatively, D is TRBD1 (6 bases). This CDR3 spans 14 amino acids. Trimming removed 7 bases from V and 0 bases from J, with 12 bases in between. CDR1 SGHRS and CDR2 YFSETQ come from the germline V gene. The CDR3 protein is CASGRDTSTDTQYF. CDR3 in DNA: TGCGCCAGCGGCCGGGACACGAGCACAGATACGCAGTATTTT.

The rearrangement links TRBV12-3 or TRBV12-4 to TRBJ2-1; D might be TRBD1 or TRBD2, each matching 6 bases. Trimming removed 6 bases at V and 5 bases at J, with 11 bases between. This CDR3 is 13 amino acids long. The CDR3 nucleotides read TGTGCCAGCAGCCCGGGGGCAAACAATGAGCAGTTCTTC. It encodes CASSPGANNEQFF.

V is TRBV5-4 and J is TRBJ2-2; D not resolved. Germline loops: CDR1 SGHNT, CDR2 YYREEE (reference sequence). The germline V and J ends were trimmed by 0 bases and 2 bases, with 8 bases remaining between them. The CDR3 extends over 15 amino acids. The CDR3: CASSLGQPNTGELFF. CDR3 coding DNA: TGTGCCAGCAGCTTGGGGCAGCCTAACACCGGGGAGCTGTTTTTT. Full variable domain (rest looked up from reference TRBV5-4 and TRBJ2-2): ETGVTQSPTHLIKTRGQQVTLRCSSQSGHNTVSWYQQALGQGPQFIFQYYREEENGRGNFPPRFSGLQFPNYSSELNVNALELDDSALYLCASSLGQPNTGELFFGEGSRLTVL.

The chain joins TRBV10-1 to TRBJ2-2; D possibly corresponds to TRBD1 (5 bases). V was clipped by 0 bases and J by 1 base, with 12 bases between them. CDR1 WNHNN and CDR2 SYGVQD come from the germline V gene (reference sequence). The length of the CDR3 is 17 residues. The CDR3, as DNA: TGCGCCAGCAGTGAGTCTGGGGCAGGCGAGAACACCGGGGAGCTGTTTTTT. This encodes CASSESGAGENTGELFF.

V and J are TRBV4-1 and TRBJ2-4; 9 positions match TRBD1. Germline V gene sequence: CDR1 MGHRA, CDR2 YSYEKL. The CDR3 spans 17 residues. Trimming cost V 3 bases and J 2 bases; bases outside gene matches: 8. The CDR3 here is CASSHPGQGSSKNIQYF. In DNA form, the CDR3 reads TGCGCCAGCAGCCACCCGGGACAGGGTTCGTCCAAAAACATTCAGTACTTC.

V usage is TRBV5-6 and J usage is TRBJ1-5; no clear D gene. With 0 bases removed from V and 2 bases from J, the gap between germline ends came to 12 bases. This CDR3 contains 16 residues. Per germline, CDR1 SGHDT and CDR2 YYEEEE. The CDR3 loop reads CASSLGGRGGNQPQHF. The CDR3 nucleotides read TGTGCCAGCAGCTTGGGGGGTCGGGGTGGCAATCAGCCCCAGCATTTT.

The CDR3 DNA is TGTGCCAGCAGGCCCCACAGGGGGAGGGGCAATCAGCCCCAGCATTTT. The encoded protein is CASRPHRGRGNQPQHF. The chain employs TRBV2 and TRBJ1-5, with TRBD1 matching 8 bases. There are 16 residues in the CDR3. J gave up 2 bases and V 6 bases, and 9 bases lay outside the gene matches. The germline gives CDR1 SNHLY, CDR2 FYNNEI.

This chain joins TRBV4-2 and TRBJ1-4; D is ambiguous. V was pared by 0 bases and J by 10 bases, with 9 bases between. Germline V gene lookup returns CDR1 LGHNA and CDR2 YNFKEQ. This CDR3 contains 13 residues. CDR3 amino acids: CASSQDVGGKLFF. The CDR3, as DNA: TGTGCCAGCAGCCAAGATGTGGGCGGAAAACTGTTTTTT.

This clonotype was observed a few times. This chain uses TRBV19 with TRBJ2-7, with a possible D match to TRBD1 (5 bases). CDR1 and CDR2 (germline): LNHDA, SQIVND (reference sequence). V was shortened by 5 bases and J by 0 bases, with 11 bases between the two germline ends. This CDR3 is 14 amino acids long. In nucleotides, the CDR3 is TGTGCCAGTAGTTTTAGGGGTGACTCCTACGAGCAGTACTTC. Translating it yields CASSFRGDSYEQYF.

This rearrangement joins TRBV18 to TRBJ1-2; TRBD1 agrees at 7 bases. Germline V CDR1 and CDR2: KGHSH, LQKENI. The CDR3 loop spans 15 amino acids. Germline trimming cut 3 bases from V and 5 bases from J; bases unmatched to any gene: 9. The CDR3 is CASSPAGQYSYGYTF. The CDR3, as DNA: TGTGCCAGCTCACCCGCGGGACAGTATTCGTATGGCTACACCTTC.

The V call is TRBV6-1, the J call TRBJ1-5, with a possible D match to TRBD1 (6 bases). V lost 6 bases to trimming and J lost 2 bases, with 14 bases between them. Germline V gives CDR1 MNHNS, CDR2 SASEGT. The CDR3 totals 15 residues. CDR3 nucleotides: TGTGCCAGCAGAAGGGGACATCTCGGCAATCAGCCCCAGCATTTT. It yields the protein CASRRGHLGNQPQHF.

V and J are TRBV6-1 and TRBJ2-7, with a weak D call TRBD1 (6 bases). The CDR3 extends over 16 amino acids. Trimming removed 6 bases at V and 3 bases at J, with 21 bases between. Per germline, CDR1 MNHNS and CDR2 SASEGT. This CDR3 is CASRRKWTDLNYEQYF. CDR3 nucleotide sequence: TGTGCCAGCAGGCGGAAATGGACAGACCTAAACTACGAGCAGTACTTC.

This chain links TRBV18 with TRBJ1-3, with 7 nucleotides matching TRBD1. Losses at the gene ends were 6 bases for V and 4 bases for J; bases not matched to a gene: 6. The CDR3 is 14 residues long. From germline, CDR1 is KGHSH and CDR2 LQKENI. The CDR3 sequence is CASSPTGEGNTIYF. CDR3 coding DNA: TGTGCCAGCTCCCCAACAGGGGAAGGAAACACCATATATTTT. Variable domain in full (rest from reference TRBV18 and TRBJ1-3): NAGVMQNPRHLVRRRGQEARLRCSPMKGHSHVYWYRQLPEEGLKFMVYLQKENIIDESGMPKERFSAEFPKEGPSILRIQQVVRGDSAAYFCASSPTGEGNTIYFGEGSWLTVV.